The table lists the clone carrying this T cell receptor (beta chain) with a count of one. A much larger clone lies one base from this, so it may be a read error. This record belongs to a study of T cell repertoires in cytomegalovirus infection. Looking at the study overall: Public TCR beta signatures marked donors with CMV infection and the matching HLA.

TCRdb re-called the reads through MiXCR, storing one row per CDR3 protein. This sample has more than 400,000 distinct CDR3 sequences, with more than 25% found just once. This CDR3 is built from 15 residues. Germline CDR1 is SGHVS and CDR2 is FQNEAQ. The source is a human donor in good health (CMV status not recorded). Some clones in this sample may be carry-over from other donors' samples. The chain recombines TRBV7-8 with TRBJ1-3; 7 bases map to TRBD1. The specimen sequenced was PBMCs. CDR3 DNA: TGTGCCAGCAGCTTGGACAGGTTCTCTGGAACCACCATATATTTT. It specifies CASSLDRFSGTTIYF. Based on the CDR3 plus reference TRBV7-8 and TRBJ1-3, the full variable domain is GAGVSQSPRYKVAKRGQDVALRCDPISGHVSLFWYQQALGQGPEFLTYFQNEAQLDKSGLPSDRFFAERPEGSVSTLKIQRTQQEDSAVYLCASSLDRFSGTTIYFGEGSWLTVV.